This T cell receptor (beta chain) was documented in a study of blood T cell repertoires in COVID-19. Overall study: The origin of the acute and convalescent COVID-19 samples was the United States, Italy and Spain. T cells, B-cell-depleted T cells, or PBMCs supplied cDNA or gDNA.

In the original workflow: Amplifying reference gene primers gave estimates of nucleated cell counts. Some clones are missing from TCRdb's copy, which holds only in-frame ones; the method was immunoSEQ multiplex PCR. From that table come the V and J calls and clone size; the DNA was used to work out D and trimming. The sample has about 25,000 clones, roughly 89% seen once. In germline, CDR1 is SQVTM, CDR2 ANQGSEA. V lost 7 bases and J lost 1, with 13 bases in between. The CDR3 has 14 amino acids. V usage is TRBV29-1 and J usage is TRBJ1-4; D unresolved. The sequence was collected from a human donor with active COVID-19. The donor label of this sample is uncertain. Specimen: peripheral blood. The CDR3, as DNA: TGCAGCGCCCGCCCCCGGGGAACTAATGAAAAACTGTTTTTT. Translation gives CSARPRGTNEKLFF.